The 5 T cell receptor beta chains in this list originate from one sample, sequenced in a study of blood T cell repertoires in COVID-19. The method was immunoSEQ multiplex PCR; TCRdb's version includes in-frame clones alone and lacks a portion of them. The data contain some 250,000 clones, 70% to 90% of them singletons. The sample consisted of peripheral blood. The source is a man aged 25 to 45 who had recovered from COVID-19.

The CDR3 reads CASSVFAGGGQYEQYF. The CDR3 DNA sequence: TGTGCCAGCAGTGTATTCGCCGGCGGGGGCCAATACGAGCAGTACTTC. This chain uses TRBV2 with TRBJ2-7; the D gene is possibly TRBD2 (7 bases). V was trimmed by 4 bases and J by 4 bases, leaving 20 bases between them. The CDR3 consists of 16 residues. Germline CDR1 reads SNHLY; CDR2 reads FYNNEI. Using reference TRBV2 and TRBJ2-7 for the parts outside the CDR3, the full variable domain is EPEVTQTPSHQVTQMGQEVILRCVPISNHLYFYWYRQILGQKVEFLVSFYNNEISEKSEIFDDQFSVERPDGSNFTLKIRSTKLEDSAMYFCASSVFAGGGQYEQYFGPGTRLTVT.

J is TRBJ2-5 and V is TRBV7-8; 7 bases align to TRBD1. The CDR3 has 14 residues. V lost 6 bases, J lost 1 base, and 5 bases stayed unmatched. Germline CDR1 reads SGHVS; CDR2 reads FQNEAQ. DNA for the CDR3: TGTGCCAGCAGACAAGGACAGGTCCAAGAGACCCAGTACTTC. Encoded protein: CASRQGQVQETQYF. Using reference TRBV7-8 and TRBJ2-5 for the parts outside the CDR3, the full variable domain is GAGVSQSPRYKVAKRGQDVALRCDPISGHVSLFWYQQALGQGPEFLTYFQNEAQLDKSGLPSDRFFAERPEGSVSTLKIQRTQQEDSAVYLCASRQGQVQETQYFGPGTRLLVL.

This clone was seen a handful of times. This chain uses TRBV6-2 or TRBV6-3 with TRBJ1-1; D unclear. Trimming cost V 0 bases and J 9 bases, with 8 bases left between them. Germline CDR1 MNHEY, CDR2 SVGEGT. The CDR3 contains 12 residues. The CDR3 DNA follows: TGTGCCAGCAGTTACTCGGGCAGGAAAGCTTTCTTT. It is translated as CASSYSGRKAFF.

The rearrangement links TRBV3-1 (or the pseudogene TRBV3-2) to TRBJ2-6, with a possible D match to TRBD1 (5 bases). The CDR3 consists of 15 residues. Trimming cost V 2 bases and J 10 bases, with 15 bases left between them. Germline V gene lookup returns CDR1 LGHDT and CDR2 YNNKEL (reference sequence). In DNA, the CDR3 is TGTGCCAGCAGCCAAAGGAGCTTAGGACAAAACGTCCTGACTTTC. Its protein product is CASSQRSLGQNVLTF.

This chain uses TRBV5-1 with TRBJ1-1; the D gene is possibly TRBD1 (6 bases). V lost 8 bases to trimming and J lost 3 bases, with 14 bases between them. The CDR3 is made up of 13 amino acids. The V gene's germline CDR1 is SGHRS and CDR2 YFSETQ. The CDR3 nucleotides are TGCGCCAGTGCAGGGGTGTCGTACACTGAAGCTTTCTTT. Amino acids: CASAGVSYTEAFF.